This T cell receptor (beta chain) is drawn from a study of beta chain features in type 1 diabetes. From germline, CDR1 is ENHRY and CDR2 SYGVKD. CDR3 size: 14 residues. V lost 2 bases to trimming and J lost 5 bases; unmatched junction nucleotides: 4. Isolated RNA was reverse transcribed in full, so expressed TCRB transcripts were sequenced. Method: immunoSEQ multiplex PCR; TCRdb's copy keeps in-frame clones and lacks some. The data hold around 250,000 clones, with 25% to 30% observed a single time. This receptor was identified in a man in his thirties or forties in good health. Sequenced: central memory CD4+ T cells from blood. The J gene is TRBJ2-5, the V gene TRBV10-3, with TRBD1 matching 8 bases. DNA for the CDR3: TGTGCCATCAGTGAGGGACAGGGCAAGGAGACCCAGTACTTC. It translates to CAISEGQGKETQYF.